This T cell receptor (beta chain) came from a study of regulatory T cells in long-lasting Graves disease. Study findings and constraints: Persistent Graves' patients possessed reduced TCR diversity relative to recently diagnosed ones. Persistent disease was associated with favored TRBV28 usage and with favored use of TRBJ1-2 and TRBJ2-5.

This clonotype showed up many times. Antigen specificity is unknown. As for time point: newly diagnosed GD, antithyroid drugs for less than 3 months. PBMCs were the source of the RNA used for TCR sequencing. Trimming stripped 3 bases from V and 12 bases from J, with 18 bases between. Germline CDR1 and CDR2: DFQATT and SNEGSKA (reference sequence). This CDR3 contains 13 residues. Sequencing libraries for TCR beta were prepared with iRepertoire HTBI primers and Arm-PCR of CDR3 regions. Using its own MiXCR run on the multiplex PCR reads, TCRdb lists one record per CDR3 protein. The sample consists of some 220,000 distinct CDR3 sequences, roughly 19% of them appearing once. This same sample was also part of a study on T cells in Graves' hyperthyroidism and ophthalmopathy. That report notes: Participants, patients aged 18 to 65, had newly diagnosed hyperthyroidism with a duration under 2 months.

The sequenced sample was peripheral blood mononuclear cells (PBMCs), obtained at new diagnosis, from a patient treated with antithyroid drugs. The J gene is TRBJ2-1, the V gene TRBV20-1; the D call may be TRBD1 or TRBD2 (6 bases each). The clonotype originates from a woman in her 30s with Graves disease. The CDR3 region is CSARKEVGGGQFF. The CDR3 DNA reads TGCAGTGCTAGGAAGGAGGTAGGGGGAGGGCAGTTCTTC.